The present TCR beta chain was sequenced within a study of blood T cells in healthy people across ages. Remarks on this clonotype: Its antigen is unidentified.

Study-level points and caveats: Observed TCR beta diversity per million T cells went down as age went up. This fall followed a roughly linear course with age.

Through a sample-barcoded 5' primer and a J-beta primer mix, a second PCR was run for roughly 6 to 12 cycles. One entry per CDR3 protein results from TCRdb running MiXCR on the 5' RACE reads. The table includes roughly 1.4 million distinct CDR3 sequences, around 59% detected once. The source of this sequence is a man aged 18-30 years in good health. Sequencing was carried out using blood.

This CDR3 reads CSCRDLSTYEQYF. For the CDR3, the DNA is TGCAGCTGCCGGGACCTATCTACTTACGAGCAGTACTTC. The chain couples TRBV29-1 to TRBJ2-7; D tentatively reads TRBD1 or TRBD2 (5 bases each). Germline assignment: CDR1 SQVTM and CDR2 ANQGSEA. V was trimmed by 8 bases and J by 4 bases, leaving 18 bases between them. CDR3 length: 13 amino acids.